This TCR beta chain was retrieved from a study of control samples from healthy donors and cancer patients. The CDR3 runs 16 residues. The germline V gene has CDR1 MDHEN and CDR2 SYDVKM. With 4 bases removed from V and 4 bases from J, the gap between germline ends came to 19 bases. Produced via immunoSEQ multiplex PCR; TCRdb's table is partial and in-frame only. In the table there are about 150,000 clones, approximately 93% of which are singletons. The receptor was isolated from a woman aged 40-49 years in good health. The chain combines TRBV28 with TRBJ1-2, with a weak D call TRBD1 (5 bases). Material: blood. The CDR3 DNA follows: TGTGCCAGCAGTTCGACGCCCGGGCCTAGGGGCTATGGCTACACCTTC. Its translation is CASSSTPGPRGYGYTF.